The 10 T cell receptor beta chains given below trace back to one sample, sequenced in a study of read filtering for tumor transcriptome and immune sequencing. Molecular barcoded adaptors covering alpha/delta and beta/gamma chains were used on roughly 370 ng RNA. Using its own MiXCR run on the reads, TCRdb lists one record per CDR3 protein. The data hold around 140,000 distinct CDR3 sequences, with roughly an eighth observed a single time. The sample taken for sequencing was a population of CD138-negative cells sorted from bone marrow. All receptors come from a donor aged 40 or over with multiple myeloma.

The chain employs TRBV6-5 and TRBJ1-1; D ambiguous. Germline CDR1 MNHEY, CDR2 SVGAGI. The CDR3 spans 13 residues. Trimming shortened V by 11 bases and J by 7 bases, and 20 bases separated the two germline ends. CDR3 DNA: TGTGCCTCTCAAATGACTGGCGACTTTGAAGCTTTCTTT. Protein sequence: CASQMTGDFEAFF.

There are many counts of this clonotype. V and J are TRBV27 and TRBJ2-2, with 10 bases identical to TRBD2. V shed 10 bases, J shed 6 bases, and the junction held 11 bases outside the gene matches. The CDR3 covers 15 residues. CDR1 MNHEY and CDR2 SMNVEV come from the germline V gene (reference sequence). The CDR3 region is CATRTSGTGAGELFF. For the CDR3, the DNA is TGTGCCACCCGGACTAGCGGTACTGGGGCCGGGGAGCTGTTTTTT.

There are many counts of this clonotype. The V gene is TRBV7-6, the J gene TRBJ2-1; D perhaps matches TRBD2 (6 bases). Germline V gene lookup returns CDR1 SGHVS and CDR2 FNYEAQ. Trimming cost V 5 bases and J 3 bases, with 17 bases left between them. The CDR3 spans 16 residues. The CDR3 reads CASSPNGGTVYNEQFF. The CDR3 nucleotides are TGTGCCAGCAGCCCGAACGGGGGTACGGTCTACAATGAGCAGTTCTTC.

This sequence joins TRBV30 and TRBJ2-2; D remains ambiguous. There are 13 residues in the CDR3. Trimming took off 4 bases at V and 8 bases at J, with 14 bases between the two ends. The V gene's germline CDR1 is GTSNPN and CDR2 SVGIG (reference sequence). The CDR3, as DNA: TGTGCCTGGACGGCTGGCGGTGAAGGGGAGCTGTTTTTT. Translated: CAWTAGGEGELFF.

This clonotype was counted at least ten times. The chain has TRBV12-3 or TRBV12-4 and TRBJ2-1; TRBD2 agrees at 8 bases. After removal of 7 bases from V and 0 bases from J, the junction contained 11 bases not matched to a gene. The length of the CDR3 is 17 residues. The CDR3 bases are TGTGCCAGCATCCCTGGGAGCGCGGGGGGCTCCTACAATGAGCAGTTCTTC. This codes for CASIPGSAGGSYNEQFF.

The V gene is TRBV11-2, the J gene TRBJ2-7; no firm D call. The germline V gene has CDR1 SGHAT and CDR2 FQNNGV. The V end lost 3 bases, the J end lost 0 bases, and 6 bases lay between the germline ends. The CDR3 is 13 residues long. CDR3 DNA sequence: TGTGCCAGCAGCTTTGGCTTCTCCTACGAGCAGTACTTC. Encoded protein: CASSFGFSYEQYF.

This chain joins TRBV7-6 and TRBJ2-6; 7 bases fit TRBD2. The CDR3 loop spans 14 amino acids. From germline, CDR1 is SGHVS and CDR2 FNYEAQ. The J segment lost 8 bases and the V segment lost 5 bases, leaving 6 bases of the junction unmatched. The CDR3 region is CASSLSGKSNVLTF. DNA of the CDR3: TGTGCCAGCAGCCTGAGCGGGAAATCCAACGTCCTGACTTTC.

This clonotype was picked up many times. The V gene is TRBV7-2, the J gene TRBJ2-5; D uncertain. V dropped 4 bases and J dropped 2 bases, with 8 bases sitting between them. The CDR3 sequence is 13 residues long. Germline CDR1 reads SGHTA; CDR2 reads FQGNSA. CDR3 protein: CASSYGIQETQYF. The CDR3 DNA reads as TGTGCCAGCAGCTATGGGATACAAGAGACCCAGTACTTC. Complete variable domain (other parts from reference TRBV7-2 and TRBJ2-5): GAGVSQSPSNKVTEKGKDVELRCDPISGHTALYWYRQSLGQGLEFLIYFQGNSAPDKSGLPSDRFSAERTGGSVSTLTIQRTQQEDSAVYLCASSYGIQETQYFGPGTRLLVL.

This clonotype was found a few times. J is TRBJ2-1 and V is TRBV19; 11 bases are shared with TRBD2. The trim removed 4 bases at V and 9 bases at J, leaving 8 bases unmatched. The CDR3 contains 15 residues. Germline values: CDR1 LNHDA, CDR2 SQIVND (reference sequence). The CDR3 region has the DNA TGTGCCAGTAGTACGACTAGCGGGAAAAGCGGTGAGCAGTTCTTC. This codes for CASSTTSGKSGEQFF.

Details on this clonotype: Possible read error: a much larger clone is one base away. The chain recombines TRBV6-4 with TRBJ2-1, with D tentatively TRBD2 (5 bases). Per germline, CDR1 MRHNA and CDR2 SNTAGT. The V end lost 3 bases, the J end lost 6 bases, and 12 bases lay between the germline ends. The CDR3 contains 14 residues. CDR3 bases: TGTGCCAGCAGTGAACTAGTGGGAGTCAATGAGCAGTTCTTC. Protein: CASSELVGVNEQFF.